Listed below are T cell receptor beta chains from one sample, sequenced in a study of blood T cell repertoires in COVID-19. Measured with immunoSEQ multiplex PCR; TCRdb has only the in-frame clones, and not every one. The sample consists of approximately 58,000 clones, 75% to 85% of them appearing once. Material for sequencing was peripheral blood. These receptors originate from a man aged 55 to 70 with COVID-19, enrolled during active disease. CDR3s include the opening cysteine and the closing phenylalanine or tryptophan. The order of the fields is CDR3 DNA, CDR3 protein, clone size, V gene, J gene, D gene. The D gene is left open where the match is weak. The size of a clone is reported for some rows only, either as once, few or many, or as a class for expanded clones.

TGTGCCATCAGAAGCGGGAGCTCCCCTACCTACGAGCAGTACTTC	CAIRSGSSPTYEQYF	.	TRBV10-3	TRBJ2-7	TRBD2
TGTGCCAGCAGCTTCACACAGAATAATGAAAAACTGTTTTTT	CASSFTQNNEKLFF	.	TRBV7-2	TRBJ1-4	.
TGTGCCAGCAGCAAAGCGATGGGAGGGGAGGCTCACGGACTAGCGACAGATACGCAGTATTTT	CASSKAMGGEAHGLATDTQYF	.	TRBV21-1	TRBJ2-3	.
TGTGCCAGCAGCGGTCTAGCAGACACAGATACGCAGTATTTT	CASSGLADTDTQYF	.	TRBV2	TRBJ2-3	.
TGTGCCAGCAGCCAAGATCCCCCCCGACTAGCGGGAGATCACCTTCAATACAATGAGCAGTTCTTC	CASSQDPPRLAGDHLQYNEQFF	few	TRBV4-2	TRBJ2-1	TRBD2
TGTGCCAGCAGCCCAACTACAACAGGATACTACGAGCAGTACTTC	CASSPTTTGYYEQYF	once	TRBV3-1/TRBV3-2	TRBJ2-7	.
TGCGCCAGCAGCCAAGCAATGACAGGGGGCGAGCAGTACTTC	CASSQAMTGGEQYF	few	TRBV4-3	TRBJ2-7	TRBD1
TGTGCCCCCTTGAGGTTGCAGAAAAGATCTATCGGTCTATATAGCAATCAGCCCCAGCATTTT	CAPLRLQKRSIGLYSNQPQHF	.	TRBV24-1	TRBJ1-5	.
TGCGCCAGCAGCTCGGGACTAGCTTTCTCCTACGAGCAGTACTTC	CASSSGLAFSYEQYF	few	TRBV5-1	TRBJ2-7	TRBD2
TGTGCCAGCAGTGGGGCGGGAGGGCCGAGTGAGCAGTTCTTC	CASSGAGGPSEQFF	.	TRBV6-4	TRBJ2-1	TRBD2
TGCGCCAGCAGCTTTAGCGGGGGAGCGAACCAAGAGACCCAGTACTTC	CASSFSGGANQETQYF	few	TRBV5-1	TRBJ2-5	TRBD2
TGTGCCAGCAGCTTGACTAGCGGGACCTACGAGCAGTACTTC	CASSLTSGTYEQYF	.	TRBV7-8	TRBJ2-7	TRBD2
TGTGCCAGCAGCCAAGATGGGGCAGGGGGTCGCAATCAGCCCCAGCATTTT	CASSQDGAGGRNQPQHF	.	TRBV3-1/TRBV3-2	TRBJ1-5	TRBD1
TGTGCCAGCAGTTCGGGACTAGCGGCGGTATACGAGCAGTACTTC	CASSSGLAAVYEQYF	.	TRBV6-2/TRBV6-3	TRBJ2-7	TRBD2
TGTGCCAGCAGCTTAATCGGCGGGAGGGTGACCGGGGAGCTGTTTTTT	CASSLIGGRVTGELFF	.	TRBV7-3	TRBJ2-2	TRBD2
TGTGCTAGCAGCGCTACAGGGTTCGCAGATACGCAGTATTTT	CASSATGFADTQYF	.	TRBV7-7	TRBJ2-3	.
TGCGCCAGCAGCTTCGGGGGAGTGGACACTGAAGCTTTCTTT	CASSFGGVDTEAFF	.	TRBV5-1	TRBJ1-1	.
TGTGCCAGCAGCCCGGACAGGGGGCGGATTATGGATGGCTACACCTTC	CASSPDRGRIMDGYTF	.	TRBV5-5	TRBJ1-2	TRBD1
TGTGCCAGCAGTGAAATCGACGAGCAGTACTTC	CASSEIDEQYF	few	TRBV2	TRBJ2-7	.
TGTGCCAGCAGCTTATTCTCGGACAGGGACACAGATACGCAGTATTTT	CASSLFSDRDTDTQYF	.	TRBV9	TRBJ2-3	TRBD1
TGTGCCAGCAGCTTGGACTACTACAATGAGCAGTTCTTC	CASSLDYYNEQFF	.	TRBV5-8	TRBJ2-1	.
TGTGCCAGTAGAGAGACAGGGGGCGAAAAACTGTTTTTT	CASRETGGEKLFF	.	TRBV19	TRBJ1-4	TRBD1
TGTGCCAGCAGCTCCGGAGGGATCTATGGCTACACCTTC	CASSSGGIYGYTF	.	TRBV7-9	TRBJ1-2	.
TGTGCCAGCAGTCGCACAGGGGGCGGTTGGGAGACCCAGTACTTC	CASSRTGGGWETQYF	.	TRBV7-9	TRBJ2-5	TRBD1
TGTGCCTCCCTCTACAGGCTGAAGGGCTACACCTTC	CASLYRLKGYTF	few	TRBV30	TRBJ1-2	.
TGCGCCAGCAGCCAGGGGACTAGCGGGAGGAGGGGCTTGGGTGATACGCAGTATTTT	CASSQGTSGRRGLGDTQYF	.	TRBV4-1	TRBJ2-3	TRBD2
TGTGCCAGCAGCTCAGGACAGGGCTACGAGCAGTACTTC	CASSSGQGYEQYF	.	TRBV11-3	TRBJ2-7	TRBD1
TGTGCCAGCAGCCAAGGTGCAGGGGTTAACTATGGCTACACCTTC	CASSQGAGVNYGYTF	few	TRBV4-2	TRBJ1-2	.
TGCGCCAGCAGAGTCCATAGCGGGGGGACCTACGAGCAGTACTTC	CASRVHSGGTYEQYF	.	TRBV5-1	TRBJ2-7	TRBD2
TGTGCCAGCAGTCGGGGTTCAACGACAGGGGGCGGTGGGGCCAACGTCCTGACTTTC	CASSRGSTTGGGGANVLTF	once	TRBV6-6	TRBJ2-6	TRBD1
TGTGCCAGCAGCCTAAGGGGGTCAAGGTTGAATGAGCAGTTCTTC	CASSLRGSRLNEQFF	.	TRBV11-3	TRBJ2-1	.
TGTGCCTGGAGTGGTCAGAGGGGCAATCAGCCCCAGCATTTT	CAWSGQRGNQPQHF	.	TRBV30	TRBJ1-5	.
TGTGCCAGCAGCCCTAGACGAGCGGACAATGAGCAGTTCTTC	CASSPRRADNEQFF	few	TRBV5-4	TRBJ2-1	.
TGTGCCAGCAGTGAGGGGTGGGAGGGTCAGCCCCAGCATTTT	CASSEGWEGQPQHF	.	TRBV2	TRBJ1-5	.
TGTGCCAGCAGAGAAGGGGGCTCTGGAAACACCATATATTTT	CASREGGSGNTIYF	.	TRBV7-9	TRBJ1-3	.
TGTGCCAGCGGCATAGGACAGGTCGTTAGTGGGGAGCTGTTTTTT	CASGIGQVVSGELFF	.	TRBV9	TRBJ2-2	TRBD1
TGTGCCAGCAGCCCCCCGGGAGTCTCGAAGACCCAGTACTTC	CASSPPGVSKTQYF	.	TRBV6-2/TRBV6-3	TRBJ2-5	.
TGTGCCAGCAGCGAGGGACAGATAAATGAAAAACTGTTTTTT	CASSEGQINEKLFF	.	TRBV9	TRBJ1-4	TRBD1
TGTGCCTGGACTTCCAGGGCTAAGAACGGCTACACCTTC	CAWTSRAKNGYTF	.	TRBV30	TRBJ1-2	.
TGTGCCAGCAGCCAAGACCACAGGGGGGGCGCTTTCTTT	CASSQDHRGGAFF	.	TRBV14	TRBJ1-1	TRBD1
TGTGCCATCTTTAGCGGGCAAGGGTTGGGGGCCAACGTCCTGACTTTC	CAIFSGQGLGANVLTF	.	TRBV10-3	TRBJ2-6	TRBD2
TGTGCCAGCAGCTTAGTAGCGGGAGATCTCACCGGGGAGCTGTTTTTT	CASSLVAGDLTGELFF	.	TRBV7-6	TRBJ2-2	TRBD2
TGTGCCAGCACCTCCATTTTACTTTATTCACCCCTCCACTTT	CASTSILLYSPLHF	.	TRBV6-5	TRBJ1-6	.
TGTGCCAGCAGTTTGATCAGGGGTAGCAATCAGCCCCAGCATTTT	CASSLIRGSNQPQHF	.	TRBV2	TRBJ1-5	.
TGCGCCAGCAGCCAAGTCCCATGGCCGGGACAGGCCGATGAGCAGTTCTTC	CASSQVPWPGQADEQFF	.	TRBV4-1	TRBJ2-1	TRBD1
TGTGCCACCAGTGATAGGGGCGAGGGCACAGATACGCAGTATTTT	CATSDRGEGTDTQYF	.	TRBV24-1	TRBJ2-3	.
TGCGCCAGCAGCCAAGGTTGGCGGGGGGGAGAGACCCAGTACTTC	CASSQGWRGGETQYF	.	TRBV4-1	TRBJ2-5	TRBD2
TGTGCCAGCTCACCATCGGCGGGGGGAACAGATACGCAGTATTTT	CASSPSAGGTDTQYF	.	TRBV18	TRBJ2-3	TRBD2
TGTGCCAGCAGCAAAGTAACGGGGGAGACCCAGTACTTC	CASSKVTGETQYF	.	TRBV21-1	TRBJ2-5	.
TGTGCCAGTAGTATGACACTAGCGGGAGGGAATGAGCAGTTCTTC	CASSMTLAGGNEQFF	.	TRBV19	TRBJ2-1	TRBD2